This is a list of T cell receptor beta chains from one sample in a study of T cell repertoires in cytomegalovirus infection. No antigens are known for them. Via MiXCR, TCRdb re-called the reads, giving one row per CDR3 protein. The sample has about 920,000 distinct CDR3 sequences, 31% seen once; the top ten hold roughly 13%. The specimen was cultured CD8+ T cells from PBMCs, collected from culture after CMV antigen stimulation. These receptors were taken from a human donor in good health (CMV status not recorded). Some clones in this sample may be carry-over from other donors' samples. The CDR3 runs from the conserved cysteine through the conserved F or W. The order of the fields is V gene, D gene, J gene, clone size, CDR3 protein, CDR3 DNA. The D gene is left open where the match is weak. The size entry is marked missing in some rows and otherwise reads once, few, many or a size class.

TRBV7-2	NA	TRBJ2-2	many	CASSGRVATGELFF	TGTGCCAGCAGCGGCAGGGTTGCCACCGGGGAGCTGTTTTTT
TRBV24-1	NA	TRBJ2-3	NA	CATSDPPGGETDTQYF	TGTGCCACCAGTGATCCGCCCGGGGGTGAGACAGATACGCAGTATTTT
TRBV6-5	NA	TRBJ2-3	few	CASSTYRGSDTQYF	TGTGCCAGCAGTACCTACCGAGGTTCAGATACGCAGTATTTT
TRBV19	TRBD1	TRBJ1-1	NA	CASSLKGTGANTEAFF	TGTGCCAGTAGTTTAAAGGGAACAGGGGCGAACACTGAAGCTTTCTTT
TRBV15	NA	TRBJ1-2	NA	CATSSERRGNYGYTF	TGTGCCACCAGCAGTGAAAGGAGGGGAAACTATGGCTACACCTTC
TRBV6-6	NA	TRBJ1-6	few	CASIPGRGTGSPLHF	TGTGCCAGCATCCCTGGTAGAGGGACGGGTTCACCCCTCCACTTT
TRBV12-3/TRBV12-4	NA	TRBJ1-3	NA	CASSPDRFSTGNTIYF	TGTGCCAGCAGTCCGGACCGTTTCTCGACGGGAAACACCATATATTTT
TRBV24-1	NA	TRBJ1-5	NA	CATSSVYSNQPQHF	TGTGCCACCAGTTCCGTATATAGCAATCAGCCCCAGCATTTT
TRBV20-1	NA	TRBJ2-3	once	CSARATYTDTQYF	TGCAGTGCTAGAGCAACATACACAGATACGCAGTATTTT
TRBV27	NA	TRBJ2-3	NA	CASTPLAGRPGDMQYF	TGTGCCAGCACCCCTCTGGCAGGGCGGCCAGGAGATATGCAGTATTTT
TRBV12-3/TRBV12-4	NA	TRBJ1-1	many	CASSLAREGLNTEAFF	TGTGCCAGCAGTTTAGCTCGGGAGGGATTGAACACTGAAGCTTTCTTT
TRBV2	TRBD2	TRBJ2-3	NA	CASLLPGTSGKRDTQYF	TGTGCCAGCCTACTACCCGGGACTAGCGGAAAAAGGGATACGCAGTATTTT
TRBV7-6	NA	TRBJ1-2	few	CASSLGVTGAGYGYTF	TGTGCCAGCAGCTTAGGGGTCACGGGGGCGGGCTATGGCTACACCTTC
TRBV12-3/TRBV12-4	NA	TRBJ2-4	many	CASSLGLAKNIQYF	TGTGCCAGCAGCTTAGGACTAGCCAAAAACATTCAGTACTTC
TRBV6-2/TRBV6-3	TRBD2	TRBJ2-7	NA	CASRMGLAGADSYEQYF	TGTGCCAGCAGGATGGGACTAGCGGGGGCCGACTCCTACGAGCAGTACTTC
TRBV28	TRBD1	TRBJ1-3	NA	CASSPQRTGAYGNTIYF	TGTGCCAGCAGTCCCCAGAGGACAGGGGCCTATGGAAACACCATATATTTT
TRBV27	NA	TRBJ2-3	NA	CASSALRTDTQYF	TGTGCCAGCAGTGCCTTACGCACAGATACGCAGTATTTT
TRBV7-6	NA	TRBJ1-2	few	CASSLVAPLDYGYTF	TGTGCCAGCAGCTTAGTAGCACCCCTGGACTATGGCTACACCTTC
TRBV7-6	TRBD2	TRBJ2-1	few	CASSLVAGGGAYNEQFF	TGTGCCAGCAGCTTGGTGGCGGGCGGGGGGGCCTACAATGAGCAGTTCTTC
TRBV4-2	NA	TRBJ1-3	NA	CASSQDHLGSGNTIYF	TGTGCCAGCAGCCAAGACCACCTTGGCTCTGGAAACACCATATATTTT
TRBV20-1	NA	TRBJ1-2	NA	CSARGAPRRGYTF	TGCAGTGCAAGAGGGGCGCCGAGGAGAGGCTACACCTTC
TRBV7-6	NA	TRBJ2-7	NA	CASSPLMGTENEQYF	TGTGCCAGCAGCCCACTTATGGGGACCGAGAACGAGCAGTACTTC
TRBV7-9	NA	TRBJ1-3	NA	CASSFRAPSGNTIYF	TGTGCCAGCAGCTTCCGGGCACCCTCTGGAAACACCATATATTTT
TRBV6-6	TRBD1	TRBJ1-2	NA	CASRPSLIVGDRENYGYTF	TGTGCCAGCAGGCCCAGCCTTATTGTCGGGGACAGGGAAAACTATGGCTACACCTTC
TRBV7-6	NA	TRBJ1-4	NA	CASSLGGANEKLFF	TGTGCCAGCAGCCTCGGAGGCGCTAATGAAAAACTGTTTTTT
TRBV12-5	NA	TRBJ1-1	few	CASGLPRLGTEAFF	TGTGCTAGTGGTTTGCCACGCCTGGGTACTGAAGCTTTCTTT
TRBV2	TRBD2	TRBJ2-3	NA	CASTPVQASGPTDTQYF	TGTGCCAGCACCCCCGTTCAGGCTAGCGGTCCCACAGATACGCAGTATTTT
TRBV12-5	TRBD2	TRBJ2-1	NA	CASGPGTSGGMLYNEQFF	TGTGCTAGTGGCCCCGGGACTAGCGGGGGGATGTTATACAATGAGCAGTTCTTC
TRBV6-2/TRBV6-3	NA	TRBJ1-5	NA	CASRNGQLMQPQHF	TGTGCCAGCAGGAACGGACAGTTGATGCAGCCCCAGCATTTT
TRBV12-3/TRBV12-4	NA	TRBJ2-3	many	CASSFIVAGATIPRTDTQYF	TGTGCCAGCAGTTTCATAGTCGCGGGGGCGACTATCCCCCGCACAGATACGCAGTATTTT
TRBV19	NA	TRBJ2-2	NA	CASSIDSSGELFF	TGTGCCAGTAGTATCGACAGTTCCGGGGAGCTGTTTTTT
TRBV2	TRBD1	TRBJ1-1	many	CASSEEGADTEAFF	TGTGCCAGCAGTGAAGAGGGGGCGGACACTGAAGCTTTCTTT
TRBV7-2	NA	TRBJ2-5	NA	CASSLESFAGDETQYF	TGTGCCAGCAGCTTAGAGTCGTTTGCTGGGGACGAGACCCAGTACTTC
TRBV7-6	NA	TRBJ2-3	many	CASSSRTSATDTQYF	TGTGCCAGCAGCTCACGGACCTCGGCCACAGATACGCAGTATTTT
TRBV5-6	NA	TRBJ2-5	NA	CASSHWDNQETQYF	TGTGCCAGCAGCCACTGGGACAACCAAGAGACCCAGTACTTC
TRBV28	TRBD1	TRBJ1-2	few	CASSLRDRIISGYTF	TGTGCCAGCAGTTTAAGGGACAGGATTATAAGTGGCTACACCTTC
TRBV7-9	TRBD1	TRBJ2-5	NA	CASSRQGESFWRQETQYF	TGTGCCAGCAGCCGACAGGGGGAGTCGTTCTGGCGACAAGAGACCCAGTACTTC
TRBV6-2/TRBV6-3	NA	TRBJ1-1	NA	CASRIQPHYLNTEAFF	TGTGCCAGCAGGATACAACCACACTATTTGAACACTGAAGCTTTCTTT
TRBV9	TRBD2	TRBJ2-7	NA	CASSVAAGGPYEQYF	TGTGCCAGCAGCGTAGCGGCGGGGGGGCCCTACGAGCAGTACTTC
TRBV9	NA	TRBJ2-3	NA	CASSVEMVTDTQYF	TGTGCCAGCAGCGTAGAGATGGTCACAGATACGCAGTATTTT
TRBV12-3/TRBV12-4	NA	TRBJ1-2	NA	CASSPNPAQGTYGYTF	TGTGCCAGCAGCCCAAACCCGGCCCAGGGGACATATGGCTACACCTTC
TRBV6-6	TRBD2	TRBJ2-3	few	CASSYLSGGFTDTQYF	TGTGCCAGCAGTTATCTCAGCGGGGGTTTCACAGATACGCAGTATTTT
TRBV6-6	NA	TRBJ2-3	few	CASVGVGDTDTQYF	TGTGCCAGCGTGGGGGTCGGAGACACAGATACGCAGTATTTT
TRBV20-1	NA	TRBJ2-3	NA	CSARDLYRRSTDTQYF	TGCAGTGCTAGAGATCTCTACAGGAGGAGCACAGATACGCAGTATTTT
TRBV6-6	NA	TRBJ1-2	few	CASSEGRHSNYGYTF	TGTGCCAGCAGTGAGGGCAGACACTCTAACTATGGCTACACCTTC